The clone carrying this T cell receptor (beta chain) was seen more than once but under ten times. Its antigen is not identified. This sample was taken from a study of T-cell memory formation after mild COVID-19. The CDR3 is 14 residues long. After removal of 1 base from V and 9 bases from J, the junction contained 6 bases not matched to a gene. Each CDR3 protein gets one entry after TCRdb re-called the 5' RACE reads with MiXCR. The sample gives 100,000 to 130,000 distinct CDR3 sequences, under 15% of which show up once; around 40% is in the top ten. Study-level findings and limits: CD4/CD8 balance characterized clones contracting day 15 to 85, and CD4+ skew characterized later expanders.

The chain employs TRBV12-3 or TRBV12-4 and TRBJ2-1, with 7 bases that match TRBD1. The receptor's source is a man aged 18 to 29 who had mild COVID-19 (a few samples of this study predate the infection). Cell type and time point are not known. The source material was PBMCs or a T cell subset sorted from them (not recorded which). Here the CDR3 reads CASSLEGGGLEQFF. The CDR3 DNA sequence: TGTGCCAGCAGTTTAGAAGGGGGCGGACTTGAGCAGTTCTTC.